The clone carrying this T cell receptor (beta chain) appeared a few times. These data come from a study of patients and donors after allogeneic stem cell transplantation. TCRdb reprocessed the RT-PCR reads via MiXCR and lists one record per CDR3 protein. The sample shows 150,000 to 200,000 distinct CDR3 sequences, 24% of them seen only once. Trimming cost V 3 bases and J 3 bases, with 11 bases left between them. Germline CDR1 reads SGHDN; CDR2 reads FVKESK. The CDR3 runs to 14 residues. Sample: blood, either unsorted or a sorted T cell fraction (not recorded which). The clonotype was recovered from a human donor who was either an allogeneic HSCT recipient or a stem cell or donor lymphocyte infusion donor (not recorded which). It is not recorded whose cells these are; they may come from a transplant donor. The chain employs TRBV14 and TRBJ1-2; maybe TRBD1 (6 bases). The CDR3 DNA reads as TGTGCCAGCAGCCAGCGGGACACTTACTATGGCTACACCTTC. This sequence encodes CASSQRDTYYGYTF.